The subject of this entry is one TCR beta chain. Its specificity is unknown. cDNA libraries of TCR beta carried unique molecular identifiers. Once roughly 1 to 10 million T cells were used, roughly 0.5 million cDNA molecules resulted. TCRdb fed the PCR reads into MiXCR, producing one record per CDR3 protein. The repertoire includes 380,000 or so distinct CDR3 sequences, roughly 38% of them detected once, and around 15% sits in the top ten. The data are from a study of post-analysis software for immune sequencing data. About the study: The patients showed relapsing-remitting, secondary progressive and progressive-relapsing multiple sclerosis courses.

This CDR3 comprises 15 residues. CDR1 LGHNA and CDR2 YNFKEQ come from the germline V gene. Findings and caveats of the study: Roughly 5 TRBV segments occurring more often in patients than controls included TRBV5-6, TRBV5-1 and TRBV20-1.

The receptor was isolated from a girl aged 5-17 years with multiple sclerosis. Sequencing was performed on blood. This sequence joins TRBV4-2 and TRBJ2-5; D is perhaps TRBD2 (6 bases). The end of the DNA aligns better with TRBJ2-7, so the J call may be wrong. The CDR3 coding sequence is TGTGCCAGCAGCCCGGAGGGCGGGAAGACCTACGAGCAGTACTTC. The encoded protein is CASSPEGGKTYEQYF.